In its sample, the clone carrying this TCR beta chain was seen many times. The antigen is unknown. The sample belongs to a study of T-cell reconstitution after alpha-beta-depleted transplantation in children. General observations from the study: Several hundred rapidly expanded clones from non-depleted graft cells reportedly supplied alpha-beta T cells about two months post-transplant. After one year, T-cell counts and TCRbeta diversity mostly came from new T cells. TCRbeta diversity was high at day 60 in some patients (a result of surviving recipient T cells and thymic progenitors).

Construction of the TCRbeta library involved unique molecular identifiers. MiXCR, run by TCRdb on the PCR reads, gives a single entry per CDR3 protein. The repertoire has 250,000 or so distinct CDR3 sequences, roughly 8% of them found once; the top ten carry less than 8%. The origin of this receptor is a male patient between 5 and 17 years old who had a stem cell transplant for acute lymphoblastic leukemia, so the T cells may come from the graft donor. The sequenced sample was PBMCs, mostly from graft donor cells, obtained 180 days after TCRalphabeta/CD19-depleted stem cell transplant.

For the CDR3, the DNA is TGTGCCAGCACTCAACGGGGCACAGATACGCAGTATTTT. Its translation is CASTQRGTDTQYF. The gene calls are TRBV6-6 and TRBJ2-3; no clear D. The CDR3 covers 13 residues. Trimming pared 7 bases from V and 1 base from J, leaving 9 bases between. Germline-derived CDR1 and CDR2 are MNHNY and SVGAGI (reference sequence).